A selection of T cell receptor beta chains follows, all from one sample in a study of beta chain features in type 1 diabetes. The data were produced by immunoSEQ multiplex PCR, yet TCRdb's version contains in-frame clones alone and is incomplete. Of about 140,000 clones in the sample, 6.9% were seen once. Sequencing was done on a sample of central memory CD4+ T cells from blood. Source of these receptors: a woman in her 30s in good health. CDR3s include the opening cysteine and the closing phenylalanine or tryptophan. A D gene is named only where the DNA matches it firmly. Clone size is given for some rows only: seen once, a few or many times, or a class if the clone is expanded.

d_call | j_call | clone_size | v_call | cdr3_nt | cdr3_aa
- | TRBJ2-4 | - | TRBV4-1 | TGCGCCAGCAGCCAAGGGGTGGCGGAAGGGGTAGCCAAAAACATTCAGTACTTC | CASSQGVAEGVAKNIQYF
TRBD1 | TRBJ1-1 | - | TRBV7-9 | TGTGCCAGCAGCCCATTGACAGGGATAGGGAACACTGAAGCTTTCTTT | CASSPLTGIGNTEAFF
- | TRBJ2-3 | - | TRBV7-3 | TGTGCCAGCAGCTTAGCGGGGTCAGATACGCAGTATTTT | CASSLAGSDTQYF
TRBD2 | TRBJ2-7 | few | TRBV5-4 | TGTGCCAGCAGCCCAAGCGGGATCCAGGGCGAGCAGTACTTC | CASSPSGIQGEQYF
- | TRBJ1-2 | few | TRBV11-2 | TGTGCCAGCAGCCAGGGGCACTATGGCTACACCTTC | CASSQGHYGYTF
TRBD2 | TRBJ2-7 | - | TRBV7-3 | TGTGCCAGCAGCCCCCAAGCGGGAGGGCTCGAGCAGTACTTC | CASSPQAGGLEQYF
- | TRBJ1-2 | medium-sized | TRBV4-3 | TGCGCCAGCAGCCCCCAAGGAGGCTATGGCTACACCTTC | CASSPQGGYGYTF
TRBD1 | TRBJ2-7 | - | TRBV4-1 | TGCGCCAGCAGCCAAGCGACAGGGTCCCCGGGCGAGCAGTACTTC | CASSQATGSPGEQYF
- | TRBJ2-5 | few | TRBV7-3 | TGTGCCAGCAGCTTAAGGGCTAGCGTTGCAGAGACCCAGTACTTC | CASSLRASVAETQYF
TRBD2 | TRBJ2-3 | - | TRBV6-1 | TGTGCCAGCAGTGAAGGTTTGACTAGCGGAGGCACAGATACGCAGTATTTT | CASSEGLTSGGTDTQYF
TRBD2 | TRBJ2-1 | - | TRBV10-3 | TGTGCCATCAGTCGGGAGCCTCTAATGAGCGGGAGCAATAATGAGCAGTTCTTC | CAISREPLMSGSNNEQFF
- | TRBJ1-5 | - | TRBV19 | TGTGCCAGTAGATTGGACAGAAACACGGATCAGCCCCAGCATTTT | CASRLDRNTDQPQHF
TRBD1 | TRBJ1-2 | many | TRBV5-1 | TGCGCCAGCAGCACCGGGACAGGGGGTGGCTACACCTTC | CASSTGTGGGYTF
TRBD2 | TRBJ2-1 | few | TRBV5-1 | TGCGCCAGCAGCTTGGGTACTAGCGGTCATGAGCAGTTCTTC | CASSLGTSGHEQFF
- | TRBJ1-4 | few | TRBV4-3 | TGCGCCAGCAGCCAAGGGAGGGAGGGCAATGAAAAACTGTTTTTT | CASSQGREGNEKLFF
TRBD1 | TRBJ1-2 | many | TRBV9 | TGTGCCAGCAGCTCCCAGACAGGGACTAACTATGGCTACACCTTC | CASSSQTGTNYGYTF
TRBD1 | TRBJ1-4 | few | TRBV7-3 | TGTGCCAGCAGCTCCACAGGGGTTGGGGAAAAACTGTTTTTT | CASSSTGVGEKLFF
- | TRBJ2-1 | - | TRBV7-2 | TGTGCCAGCATCCTGGCCGGAGGGGGCACAGGAGAGCAGTTCTTC | CASILAGGGTGEQFF
TRBD1 | TRBJ2-3 | - | TRBV7-9 | TGTGCCAGCAGCAATGACAGGGCGAATACGCAGTATTTT | CASSNDRANTQYF
- | TRBJ2-7 | few | TRBV5-1 | TGCGCCAGCAGCACTGGAGGGGGGGGCGTGTTGATGAGTGGGCAGTACTTC | CASSTGGGGVLMSGQYF
- | TRBJ1-1 | - | TRBV6-6 | TGTGCCAGCGCTCCGGCAGGCTCGAGAGCCACTGAAGCTTTCTTT | CASAPAGSRATEAFF
- | TRBJ2-1 | - | TRBV10-3 | TGTGCCATCAGTGTAGGGGACTCATCTAGTGAGCAGTTCTTC | CAISVGDSSSEQFF
- | TRBJ1-6 | - | TRBV15 | TGTGCCACCAGCAGAGCCGGCGGAACAAATTCACCCCTCCACTTT | CATSRAGGTNSPLHF
- | TRBJ2-5 | - | TRBV6-1 | TGTGCCAGCAGTGAGGGCGGGTACCAAGAGACCCAGTACTTC | CASSEGGYQETQYF
TRBD1 | TRBJ1-2 | few | TRBV28 | TGTGCCAGCAGTTTAGACAGGGGGCGCGTCTATGGCTACACCTTC | CASSLDRGRVYGYTF
TRBD1 | TRBJ2-5 | - | TRBV5-1 | TGCGCCAGCAGCCAGGGACAGGACCAAGAGACCCAGTACTTC | CASSQGQDQETQYF
- | TRBJ2-5 | many | TRBV7-9 | TGTGCCAGCAGCTTGAACCGGGGGACTCAAGAGACCCAGTACTTC | CASSLNRGTQETQYF
- | TRBJ2-2 | once | TRBV7-3 | TGTGCCAGCAGCTTAATAGCGACCGGGGAGCTGTTTTTT | CASSLIATGELFF
- | TRBJ1-1 | - | TRBV7-9 | TGTGCCAGCAGCTCAGCCGGACAGAGAAGACAAATGAACACTGAAGCTTTCTTT | CASSSAGQRRQMNTEAFF
- | TRBJ2-7 | - | TRBV18 | TGTGCCAGCTCACCCCGACAGACATACGAGCAGTACTTC | CASSPRQTYEQYF
TRBD2 | TRBJ2-7 | few | TRBV7-9 | TGTGCCAGCACCTTCGGGGGGGCCTCTTTCGGCGAGCAGTACTTC | CASTFGGASFGEQYF
TRBD1 | TRBJ2-5 | - | TRBV7-2 | TGTGCCAGCAGCTTTAGGACAGGGTCGGAGACCCAGTACTTC | CASSFRTGSETQYF
TRBD2 | TRBJ2-1 | - | TRBV9 | TGTGCCAGCAGCGTAGCTAGCGGGAGTACGCAACGGTCCTACAATGAGCAGTTCTTC | CASSVASGSTQRSYNEQFF
- | TRBJ2-3 | - | TRBV7-9 | TGTGCCAGCGGGCTCAGGGAAGCAGATACGCAGTATTTT | CASGLREADTQYF
- | TRBJ1-2 | - | TRBV27 | TGTGCCAGCAGCAAACAGGCGGTGGGCGGCTACACCTTC | CASSKQAVGGYTF
TRBD1 | TRBJ2-7 | - | TRBV23-1 | TGCGCCAGCAGTCAGACGGACAGGGGGATTCTCAGTGACGAGCAGTACTTC | CASSQTDRGILSDEQYF
- | TRBJ2-3 | many | TRBV29-1 | TGCAGCGCCCGGGACTTGCGCACAGATACGCAGTATTTT | CSARDLRTDTQYF
TRBD2 | TRBJ2-7 | few | TRBV28 | TGTGCCAGCAGTTCCCCGACTAGCGGAGGTTCCGAGCAGTACTTC | CASSSPTSGGSEQYF
- | TRBJ2-5 | - | TRBV27 | TGTGCCAGCAGTCCTCGGAGGAGGCAAGAGACCCAGTACTTC | CASSPRRRQETQYF
TRBD1 | TRBJ2-7 | - | TRBV18 | TGTGCCAGCTCACCAATCAGACAGGGAACGGACGAGCAGTACTTC | CASSPIRQGTDEQYF
TRBD2 | TRBJ2-7 | - | TRBV29-1 | TGCAGCGCCTTAGGGGCGGGGGGCTACGAGCAGTACTTC | CSALGAGGYEQYF
- | TRBJ1-1 | few | TRBV28 | TGTGCCAGCAGTGACCCGCGGGGGGGGAACACTGAAGCTTTCTTT | CASSDPRGGNTEAFF
- | TRBJ2-7 | - | TRBV28 | TGTGCCAGCAGTTTATTGGGGGCGTTCTTCGAGCAGTACTTC | CASSLLGAFFEQYF
- | TRBJ1-2 | few | TRBV14 | TGTGCCAGCAGCCAAGATGTGCGCTATGGCTACACCTTC | CASSQDVRYGYTF
TRBD1 | TRBJ1-2 | - | TRBV5-1 | TGCGCCAGCAGCTCGGCAGGGGGAGACTATGGCTACACCTTC | CASSSAGGDYGYTF
- | TRBJ2-4 | few | TRBV7-2 | TGTGCCAGCAGCTTAGACCGAGCCCTAGCCAAAAACATTCAGTACTTC | CASSLDRALAKNIQYF
- | TRBJ1-5 | few | TRBV11-2 | TGTGCCAGCAGCTCTGGGGCGGGGGGCAATCAGCCCCAGCATTTT | CASSSGAGGNQPQHF
- | TRBJ1-3 | - | TRBV15 | TGTGCCACCGGCGGCTCTGGAAACACCATATATTTT | CATGGSGNTIYF
- | TRBJ2-3 | - | TRBV27 | TGTGCCAGCACCATCCAGTCGCAGTATTTT | CASTIQSQYF
- | TRBJ1-5 | many | TRBV18 | TGTGCCAGCTCACCAGGGCGGGACGAGAGGCATTTT | CASSPGRDERHF
TRBD2 | TRBJ2-3 | - | TRBV7-8 | TGTGCCAGCAGCAAAGGGCCGGGACTACCAGATACGCAGTATTTT | CASSKGPGLPDTQYF
- | TRBJ2-5 | many | TRBV27 | TGTGCCAGCAGTTCTTCTGGGACTCCAGAGACCCAGTACTTC | CASSSSGTPETQYF
- | TRBJ2-5 | - | TRBV29-1 | TGCAGCGTTGATGGCAGGTTGTTGGAGACCCAGTACTTC | CSVDGRLLETQYF
- | TRBJ2-1 | - | TRBV5-1 | TGCGCCAGCAGCTTGGCCGAGGTAGGTCCCCACAATGAGCAGTTCTTC | CASSLAEVGPHNEQFF
- | TRBJ2-3 | few | TRBV6-6 | TGTGCCAGCAGTCTCCGTAGCGGTGCTAGCACAGATACGCAGTATTTT | CASSLRSGASTDTQYF